The 15 T cell receptor beta chains below come from one sample, sequenced in a study of blood T cell repertoires in COVID-19. Sequencing used immunoSEQ multiplex PCR; TCRdb keeps in-frame clones, though not all of them. Of some 320,000 clones listed, 88% are singletons. The sample comprised peripheral blood. These receptor sequences come from a woman aged 30 to 39 who had recovered from COVID-19.

J is TRBJ2-2 and V is TRBV5-4, with no clear D. This CDR3 comprises 13 residues. Trimming took 3 bases from V and 0 from J, leaving 3 bases between them. CDR1 SGHNT and CDR2 YYREEE come from the germline V gene (reference sequence). The CDR3 sequence: CASSSTNTGELFF. CDR3 DNA: TGTGCCAGCAGCTCAACGAACACCGGGGAGCTGTTTTTT.

The chain combines TRBV6-6 with TRBJ2-2; a possible D gene is TRBD2 (5 bases). V was clipped by 0 bases and J by 3 bases, with 8 bases between them. The germline V gene has CDR1 MNHNY and CDR2 SVGAGI (reference sequence). The CDR3 extends over 15 amino acids. The CDR3 is CASSYSSRDTGELFF. For the CDR3, the DNA is TGTGCCAGCAGTTACTCGTCGAGGGACACCGGGGAGCTGTTTTTT.

The chain joins TRBV10-3 to TRBJ2-3; D perhaps matches TRBD1 (5 bases). This CDR3 is 16 amino acids long. Germline lookup yields CDR1 ENHRY and CDR2 SYGVKD. V shed 1 base and J shed 2 bases, with 13 bases lying between them. DNA of the CDR3: TGTGCCATCAGTGAGTTTACAGGCGTCGTCACAGATACGCAGTATTTT. This gives the protein CAISEFTGVVTDTQYF.

V usage is TRBV5-1 and J usage is TRBJ2-7, with D possibly matching TRBD2 (6 bases). Germline CDR1 reads SGHRS; CDR2 reads YFSETQ. CDR3 length: 14 residues. V lost 0 bases to trimming and J lost 6 bases, with 13 bases between them. The CDR3 loop is CASSLGRVGSEQYF. As DNA, the CDR3 is TGCGCCAGCAGCTTGGGGAGGGTTGGTTCCGAGCAGTACTTC.

This chain joins TRBV19 and TRBJ1-1; TRBD1 might be the D (5 bases). CDR3 size: 17 residues. CDR1 and CDR2 (germline): LNHDA, SQIVND (reference sequence). V shed 8 bases and J shed 0 bases, with 22 bases lying between them. DNA for the CDR3: TGTGCCAGTTCACCGCCGGGCAGGGTGAGGATGAACACTGAAGCTTTCTTT. Translated: CASSPPGRVRMNTEAFF.

The chain is built from TRBV3-1 (or the pseudogene TRBV3-2) and TRBJ2-7, with 9 nucleotides matching TRBD1. Trimming at V came to 5 bases and at J to 3 bases, leaving 11 bases not matched to a gene. This CDR3 is 16 amino acids long. Germline assignment: CDR1 LGHDT and CDR2 YNNKEL (reference sequence). The CDR3 DNA is TGTGCCAGCAGCTTGGGGACCGGGACAGGGCTCTACGAGCAGTACTTC. Protein sequence: CASSLGTGTGLYEQYF.

The gene calls are TRBV29-1 and TRBJ2-7, with TRBD1 as a possible D gene (5 bases). Trimming left V 7 bases short and J 6 bases short, with 10 bases between. CDR3 length equals 10 residues. Germline V CDR1 and CDR2: SQVTM, ANQGSEA. The CDR3 here is CSAVQGEQYF. Here the CDR3 DNA reads TGCAGCGCCGTTCAGGGCGAGCAGTACTTC.

The rearrangement uses TRBV7-9 and TRBJ2-1, with 12 bases identical to TRBD1. Germline assignment: CDR1 SEHNR and CDR2 FQNEAQ (reference sequence). V dropped 5 bases and J dropped 5; count of bases not matched to a gene: 7. The CDR3 is 16 residues long. The CDR3 reads CASSPRGQGADNEQFF. For the CDR3, the DNA is TGTGCCAGCAGCCCGAGGGGACAGGGGGCGGACAATGAGCAGTTCTTC.

This rearrangement joins TRBV19 to TRBJ2-2; TRBD1 matches 10 bases. The CDR3 totals 15 residues. CDR1 is LNHDA, CDR2 SQIVND, per germline (reference sequence). Germline trimming cut 9 bases from V and 1 base from J; bases unmatched to any gene: 5. The CDR3: CASEDRGKNTGELFF. The CDR3 DNA reads TGTGCCAGCGAGGACAGGGGGAAGAACACCGGGGAGCTGTTTTTT.

This chain uses TRBV6-5 with TRBJ2-5, with 7 bases that match TRBD2. Germline V lookup: CDR1 MNHEY, CDR2 SVGAGI. J lost 3 bases, V lost 6 bases, and 7 bases had no gene match. This CDR3 region has 14 residues. CDR3 protein: CASSLRGGEETQYF. In DNA, the CDR3 is TGTGCCAGCAGCCTGCGTGGGGGGGAAGAGACCCAGTACTTC.

The rearrangement links TRBV4-2 to TRBJ2-5; maybe TRBD2 (7 bases). CDR1 and CDR2 from the germline V gene are LGHNA and YNFKEQ. V lost 1 base and J 4 bases, leaving 19 bases between the germline ends. The CDR3 spans 17 residues. CDR3 nucleotide sequence: TGTGCCAGCAGCCAAGCTATAACGAGGGGGGGTGGAGAGACCCAGTACTTC. Amino acid sequence: CASSQAITRGGGETQYF.

The chain links TRBV3-1 (or the pseudogene TRBV3-2) to TRBJ2-5; D gene ambiguous. The CDR3 is made up of 13 amino acids. Trimming cost V 1 base and J 6 bases, with 9 bases left between them. Germline V CDR1 and CDR2: LGHDT, YNNKEL (reference sequence). CDR3 sequence: CASSQAIAKTQYF. The CDR3 DNA follows: TGTGCCAGCAGCCAAGCAATAGCAAAGACCCAGTACTTC.

This rearrangement joins TRBV4-3 to TRBJ2-2; D is undetermined. This CDR3 is 12 amino acids long. Germline CDR1 is LGHNA and CDR2 is YSLEER. Trimming removed 0 bases from V and 7 bases from J, with 3 bases in between. CDR3 nucleotides: TGCGCCAGCAGCCAAGACCGCGGGGAGCTGTTTTTT. Residues: CASSQDRGELFF.

This chain connects TRBV2 to TRBJ1-5, with TRBD1 matching 9 bases. V was pared by 3 bases and J by 1 base, with 13 bases of the junction left unmatched. The CDR3 is made up of 19 amino acids. The germline CDR1 and CDR2 sequences are SNHLY and FYNNEI. In nucleotides, the CDR3 is TGTGCCAGCAGTGACCCCCTGGACAGGGGATTTTCAAGCAATCAGCCCCAGCATTTT. Translation gives CASSDPLDRGFSSNQPQHF.

The V call is TRBV5-1, the J call TRBJ2-4, with D maybe TRBD1 (5 bases). V lost 0 bases, J lost 3 bases, and 7 bases lay in between. This CDR3 spans 14 amino acids. Germline CDR1 SGHRS, CDR2 YFSETQ. The CDR3: CASSLGQLKNIQYF. CDR3 DNA sequence: TGCGCCAGCAGCTTGGGACAGCTCAAAAACATTCAGTACTTC.